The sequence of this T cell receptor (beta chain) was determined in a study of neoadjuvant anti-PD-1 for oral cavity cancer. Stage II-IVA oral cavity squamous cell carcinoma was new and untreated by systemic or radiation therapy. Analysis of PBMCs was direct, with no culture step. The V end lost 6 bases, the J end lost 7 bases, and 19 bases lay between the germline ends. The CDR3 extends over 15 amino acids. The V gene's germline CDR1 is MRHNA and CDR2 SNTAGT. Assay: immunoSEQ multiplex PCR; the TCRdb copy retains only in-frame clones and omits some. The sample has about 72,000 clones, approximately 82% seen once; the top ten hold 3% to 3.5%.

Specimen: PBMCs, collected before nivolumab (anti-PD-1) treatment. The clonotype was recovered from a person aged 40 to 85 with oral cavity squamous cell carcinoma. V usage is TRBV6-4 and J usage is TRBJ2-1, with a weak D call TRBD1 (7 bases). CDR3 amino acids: CASSPSLSGGNEQFF. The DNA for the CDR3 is TGTGCCAGCAGCCCGTCCTTGTCAGGGGGGAATGAGCAGTTCTTC.